The T cell receptor beta chain under discussion was sequenced for a study of blood T cells in healthy people across ages. The second PCR ran about 6 to 12 cycles with a sample-barcoded 5' primer and J-beta primers. TCRdb reprocessed the 5' RACE reads via MiXCR and lists one record per CDR3 protein. The repertoire consists of about 900,000 distinct CDR3 sequences, with roughly 60% occurring once and the leading ten covering 28%. CDR3 length: 15 amino acids. CDR1 and CDR2 from the germline V gene are DFQATT and SNEGSKA (reference sequence). The V gene end was trimmed by 2 bases and the J gene end by 7 bases; junction bases not matched to a gene: 6.

This receptor was identified in a man younger than 40 in good health. This chain joins TRBV20-1 and TRBJ2-1, with 12 bases that match TRBD2. The specimen sequenced was blood. Written as DNA, the CDR3 is TGCAGTGCTAGATCACTAGCGGGGGGAGTGAATGAGCAGTTCTTC. Its translation: CSARSLAGGVNEQFF.